This entry describes one TCR beta chain. The entry originates in a study of blood T cell repertoires in COVID-19. On the study more broadly: Acute-phase and convalescent COVID-19 samples originated in the United States, Italy and Spain. PBMCs, B-cell-depleted T cells, or T cells were the source of the cDNA or gDNA that made up the material.

The CDR3 length is 12 residues. Germline V gene data show CDR1 as SGHTA and CDR2 as FQGNSA. With 5 bases removed from V and 0 bases from J, the gap between germline ends came to 4 bases. As handled by the study authors: Reference gene primer amplification gave estimated nucleated cell counts. Measured with immunoSEQ multiplex PCR; TCRdb has only the in-frame clones, and not every one. That table gives V, J and clone size, and the DNA gave D and trimming. Among about 15,000 clones listed, around 85% were seen once. The receptor's source is a human donor in a cohort sampled during active COVID-19. Input material: peripheral blood. The chain is built from TRBV7-2 and TRBJ1-2; D call uncertain. The CDR3 DNA sequence: TGTGCCAGCAGCCTATCTAACTATGGCTACACCTTC. Its protein product is CASSLSNYGYTF. The full variable domain, its missing parts supplied by reference TRBV7-2 and TRBJ1-2, is GAGVSQSPSNKVTEKGKDVELRCDPISGHTALYWYRQSLGQGLEFLIYFQGNSAPDKSGLPSDRFSAERTGGSVSTLTIQRTQQEDSAVYLCASSLSNYGYTFGSGTRLTVV.